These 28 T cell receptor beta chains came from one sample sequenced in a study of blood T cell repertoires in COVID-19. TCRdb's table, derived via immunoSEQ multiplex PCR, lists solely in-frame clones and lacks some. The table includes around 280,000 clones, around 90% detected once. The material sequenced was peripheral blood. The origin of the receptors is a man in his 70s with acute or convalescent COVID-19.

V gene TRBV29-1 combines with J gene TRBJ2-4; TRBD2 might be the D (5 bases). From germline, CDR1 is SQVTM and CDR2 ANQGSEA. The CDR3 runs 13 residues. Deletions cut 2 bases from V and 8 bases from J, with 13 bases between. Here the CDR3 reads CSVEKRGVDIQYF. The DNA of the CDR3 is TGCAGCGTTGAAAAACGGGGAGTTGACATTCAGTACTTC.

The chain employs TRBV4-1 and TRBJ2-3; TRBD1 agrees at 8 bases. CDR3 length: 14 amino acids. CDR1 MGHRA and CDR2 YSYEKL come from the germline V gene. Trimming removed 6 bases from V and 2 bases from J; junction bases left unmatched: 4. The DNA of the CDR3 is TGCGCCAGCAGGCGGACAGGGACCACAGATACGCAGTATTTT. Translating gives CASRRTGTTDTQYF.

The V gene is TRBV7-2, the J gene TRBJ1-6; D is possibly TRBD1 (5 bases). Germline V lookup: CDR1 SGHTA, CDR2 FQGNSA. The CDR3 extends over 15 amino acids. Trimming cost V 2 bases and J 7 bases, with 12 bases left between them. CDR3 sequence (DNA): TGTGCCAGCAGCTTATTCGGGGGAAAGAATTCACCCCTCCACTTT. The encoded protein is CASSLFGGKNSPLHF.

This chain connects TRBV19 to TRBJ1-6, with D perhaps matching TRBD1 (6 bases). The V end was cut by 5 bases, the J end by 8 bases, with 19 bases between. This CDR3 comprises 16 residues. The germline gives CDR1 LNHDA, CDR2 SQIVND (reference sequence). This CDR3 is CASSLTGGYDDSPLHF. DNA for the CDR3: TGTGCCAGTAGTTTGACAGGCGGCTACGATGATTCACCCCTCCACTTT.

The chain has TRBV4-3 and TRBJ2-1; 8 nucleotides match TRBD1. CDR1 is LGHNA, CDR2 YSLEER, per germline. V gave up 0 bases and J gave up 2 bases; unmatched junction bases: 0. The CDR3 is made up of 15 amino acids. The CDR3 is CASSQDRGPYNEQFF. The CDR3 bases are TGCGCCAGCAGCCAAGACAGGGGGCCCTACAATGAGCAGTTCTTC.

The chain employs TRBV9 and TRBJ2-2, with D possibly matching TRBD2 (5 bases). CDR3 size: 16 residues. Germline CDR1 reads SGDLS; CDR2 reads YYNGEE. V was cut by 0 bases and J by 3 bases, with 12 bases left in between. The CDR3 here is CASSVVSSGDTGELFF. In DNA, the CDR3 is TGTGCCAGCAGCGTAGTTTCGAGCGGAGACACCGGGGAGCTGTTTTTT.

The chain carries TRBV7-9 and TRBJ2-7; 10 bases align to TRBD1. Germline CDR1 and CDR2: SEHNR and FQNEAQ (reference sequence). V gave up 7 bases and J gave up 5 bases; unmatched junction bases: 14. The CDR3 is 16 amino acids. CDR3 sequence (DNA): TGTGCCAGCATCCTATCGGGGGGACAGGGGAAGCACGAGCAGTACTTC. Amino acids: CASILSGGQGKHEQYF.

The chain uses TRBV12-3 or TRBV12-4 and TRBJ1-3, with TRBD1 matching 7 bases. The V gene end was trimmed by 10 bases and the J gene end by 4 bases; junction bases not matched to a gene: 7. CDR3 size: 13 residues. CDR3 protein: CATQQGRGNTIYF. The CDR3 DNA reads TGTGCCACCCAACAGGGGAGGGGAAACACCATATATTTT.

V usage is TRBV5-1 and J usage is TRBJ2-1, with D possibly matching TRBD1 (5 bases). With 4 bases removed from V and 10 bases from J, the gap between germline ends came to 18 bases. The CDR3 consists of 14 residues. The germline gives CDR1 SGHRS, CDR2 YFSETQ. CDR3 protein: CASSQDRDVPEQFF. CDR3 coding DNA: TGCGCCAGCAGCCAAGACAGAGATGTGCCCGAGCAGTTCTTC.

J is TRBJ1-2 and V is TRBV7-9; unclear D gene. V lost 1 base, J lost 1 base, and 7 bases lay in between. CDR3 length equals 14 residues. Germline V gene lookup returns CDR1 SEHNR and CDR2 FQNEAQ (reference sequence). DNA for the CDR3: TGTGCCAGCAGCTTAGACGGAGATAACTATGGCTACACCTTC. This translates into CASSLDGDNYGYTF.

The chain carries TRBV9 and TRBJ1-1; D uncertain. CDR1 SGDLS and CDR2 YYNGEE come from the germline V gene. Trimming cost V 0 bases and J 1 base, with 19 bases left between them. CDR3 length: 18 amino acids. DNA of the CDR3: TGTGCCAGCAGCGTAGTTCGGCTCGACGGGAGTAGGAACACTGAAGCTTTCTTT. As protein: CASSVVRLDGSRNTEAFF.

The CDR3 sequence is CASSLATGTNIQYF. The CDR3 coding sequence is TGTGCCAGCAGCTTAGCGACAGGGACTAACATTCAGTACTTC. The chain recombines TRBV7-2 with TRBJ2-4, with D maybe TRBD1 (7 bases). The CDR3 is made up of 14 amino acids. CDR1 and CDR2 (germline): SGHTA, FQGNSA. V was cut by 0 bases and J by 7 bases, with 10 bases left in between.

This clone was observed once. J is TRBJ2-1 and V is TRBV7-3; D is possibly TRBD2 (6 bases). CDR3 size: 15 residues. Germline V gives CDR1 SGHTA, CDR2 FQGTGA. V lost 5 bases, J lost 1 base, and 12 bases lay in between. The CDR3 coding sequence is TGTGCCAGCAGCGTTAGCGGTGATTCCTACAATGAGCAGTTCTTC. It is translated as CASSVSGDSYNEQFF.

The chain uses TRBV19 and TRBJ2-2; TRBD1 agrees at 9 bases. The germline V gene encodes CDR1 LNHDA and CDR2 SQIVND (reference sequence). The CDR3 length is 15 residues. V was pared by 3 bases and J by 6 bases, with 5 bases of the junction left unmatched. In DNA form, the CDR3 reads TGTGCCAGTAGTATCGGACAGGGGACGGCCGGGGAGCTGTTTTTT. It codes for CASSIGQGTAGELFF.

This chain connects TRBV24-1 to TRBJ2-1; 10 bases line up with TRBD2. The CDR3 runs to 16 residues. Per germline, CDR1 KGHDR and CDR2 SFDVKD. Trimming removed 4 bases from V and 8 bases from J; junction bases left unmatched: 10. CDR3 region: CATSDFSGGPRDEQFF. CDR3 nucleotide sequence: TGTGCCACCAGTGACTTTAGCGGGGGGCCCAGGGATGAGCAGTTCTTC.

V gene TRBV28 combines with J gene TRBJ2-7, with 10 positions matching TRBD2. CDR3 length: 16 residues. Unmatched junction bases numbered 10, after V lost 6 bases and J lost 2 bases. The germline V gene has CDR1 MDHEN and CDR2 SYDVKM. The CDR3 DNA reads TGTGCCAGCAGCCTAGCGGGAGACCTGTTTACCTACGAGCAGTACTTC. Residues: CASSLAGDLFTYEQYF.

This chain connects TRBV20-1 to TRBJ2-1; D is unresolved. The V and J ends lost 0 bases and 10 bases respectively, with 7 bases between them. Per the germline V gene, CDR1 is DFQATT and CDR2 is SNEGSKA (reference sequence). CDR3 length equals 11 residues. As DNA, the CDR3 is TGCAGTGCTAGAGATATGAGGGAGCAGTTCTTC. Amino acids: CSARDMREQFF.

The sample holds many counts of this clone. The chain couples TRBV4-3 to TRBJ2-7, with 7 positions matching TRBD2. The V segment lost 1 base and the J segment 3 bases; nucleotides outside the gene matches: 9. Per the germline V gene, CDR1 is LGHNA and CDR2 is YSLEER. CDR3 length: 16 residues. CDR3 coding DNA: TGCGCCAGCAGCCAAGGGACCGGGACTATCGGCTACGAGCAGTACTTC. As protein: CASSQGTGTIGYEQYF.

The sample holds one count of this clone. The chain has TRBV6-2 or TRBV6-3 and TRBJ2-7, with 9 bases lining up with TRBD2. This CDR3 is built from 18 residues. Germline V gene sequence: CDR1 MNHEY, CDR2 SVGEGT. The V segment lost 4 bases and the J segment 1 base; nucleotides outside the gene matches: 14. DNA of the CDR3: TGTGCCAGCAGTTCCGGACTAGCGTTTCAACGAGGGTCCTACGAGCAGTACTTC. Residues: CASSSGLAFQRGSYEQYF.

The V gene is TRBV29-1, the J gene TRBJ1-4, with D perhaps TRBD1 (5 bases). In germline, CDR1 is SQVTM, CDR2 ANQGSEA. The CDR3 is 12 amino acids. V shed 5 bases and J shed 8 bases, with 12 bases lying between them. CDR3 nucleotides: TGCAGCGTTAGCAGGGCCGGGGAAAAACTGTTTTTT. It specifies CSVSRAGEKLFF. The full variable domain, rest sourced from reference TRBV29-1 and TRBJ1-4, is SAVISQKPSRDICQRGTSLTIQCQVDSQVTMMFWYRQQPGQSLTLIATANQGSEATYESGFVIDKFPISRPNLTFSTLTVSNMSPEDSSIYLCSVSRAGEKLFFGSGTQLSVL.

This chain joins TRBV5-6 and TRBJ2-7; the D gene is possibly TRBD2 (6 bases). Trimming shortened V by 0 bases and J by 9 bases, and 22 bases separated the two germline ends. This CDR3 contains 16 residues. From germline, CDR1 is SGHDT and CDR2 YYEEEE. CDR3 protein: CASSLGAGSARWGQYF. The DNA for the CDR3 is TGTGCCAGCAGCTTGGGGGCCGGGAGCGCAAGATGGGGGCAGTACTTC. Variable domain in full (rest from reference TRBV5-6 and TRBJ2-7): DAGVTQSPTHLIKTRGQQVTLRCSPKSGHDTVSWYQQALGQGPQFIFQYYEEEERQRGNFPDRFSGHQFPNYSSELNVNALLLGDSALYLCASSLGAGSARWGQYFGPGTRLTVT.

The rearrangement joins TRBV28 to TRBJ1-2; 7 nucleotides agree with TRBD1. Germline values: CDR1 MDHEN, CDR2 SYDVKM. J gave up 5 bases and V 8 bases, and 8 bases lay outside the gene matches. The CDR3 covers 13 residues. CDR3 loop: CASLDRDVYGYTF. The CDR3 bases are TGTGCCAGCCTCGACAGGGACGTTTATGGCTACACCTTC.

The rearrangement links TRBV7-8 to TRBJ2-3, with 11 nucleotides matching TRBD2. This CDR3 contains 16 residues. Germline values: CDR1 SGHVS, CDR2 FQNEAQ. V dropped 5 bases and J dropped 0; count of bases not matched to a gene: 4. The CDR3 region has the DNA TGTGCCAGCAGCACGGGACTAGCGGCTAGCACAGATACGCAGTATTTT. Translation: CASSTGLAASTDTQYF. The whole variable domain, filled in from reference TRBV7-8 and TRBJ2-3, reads GAGVSQSPRYKVAKRGQDVALRCDPISGHVSLFWYQQALGQGPEFLTYFQNEAQLDKSGLPSDRFFAERPEGSVSTLKIQRTQQEDSAVYLCASSTGLAASTDTQYFGPGTRLTVL.

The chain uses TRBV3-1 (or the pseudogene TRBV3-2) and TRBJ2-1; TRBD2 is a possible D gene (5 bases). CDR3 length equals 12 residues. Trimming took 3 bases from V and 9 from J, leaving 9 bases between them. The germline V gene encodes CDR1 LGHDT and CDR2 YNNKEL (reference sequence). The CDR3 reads CASSHPRGEQFF. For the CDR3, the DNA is TGTGCCAGCAGCCACCCACGGGGTGAGCAGTTCTTC.

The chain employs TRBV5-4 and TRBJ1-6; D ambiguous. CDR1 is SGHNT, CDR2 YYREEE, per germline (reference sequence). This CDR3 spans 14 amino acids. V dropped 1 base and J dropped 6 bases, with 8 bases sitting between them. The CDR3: CASSLYRVNSPLHF. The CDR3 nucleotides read TGTGCCAGCAGCTTGTATCGAGTTAATTCACCCCTCCACTTT. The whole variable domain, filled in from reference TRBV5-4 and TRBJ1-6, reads ETGVTQSPTHLIKTRGQQVTLRCSSQSGHNTVSWYQQALGQGPQFIFQYYREEENGRGNFPPRFSGLQFPNYSSELNVNALELDDSALYLCASSLYRVNSPLHFGNGTRLTVT.

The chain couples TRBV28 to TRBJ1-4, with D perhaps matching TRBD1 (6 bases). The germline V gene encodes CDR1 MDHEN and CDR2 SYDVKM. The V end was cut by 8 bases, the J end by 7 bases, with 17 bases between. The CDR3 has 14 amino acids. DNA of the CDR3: TGTGCCAGCGCTGGGCGGCAGGGGATTGAAAAACTGTTTTTT. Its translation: CASAGRQGIEKLFF. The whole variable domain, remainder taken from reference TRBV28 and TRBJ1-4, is DVKVTQSSRYLVKRTGEKVFLECVQDMDHENMFWYRQDPGLGLRLIYFSYDVKMKEKGDIPEGYSVSREKKERFSLILESASTNQTSMYLCASAGRQGIEKLFFGSGTQLSVL.

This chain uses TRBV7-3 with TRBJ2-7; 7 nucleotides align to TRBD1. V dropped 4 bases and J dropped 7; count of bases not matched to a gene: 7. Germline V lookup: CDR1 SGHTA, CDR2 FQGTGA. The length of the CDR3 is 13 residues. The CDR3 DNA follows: TGTGCCAGCAGCTGGGACAGTTTTTCGGAGCAGTACTTC. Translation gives CASSWDSFSEQYF.

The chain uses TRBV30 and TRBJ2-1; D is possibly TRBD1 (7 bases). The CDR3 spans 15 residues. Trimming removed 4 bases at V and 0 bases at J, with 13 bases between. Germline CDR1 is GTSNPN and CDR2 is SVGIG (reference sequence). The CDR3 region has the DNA TGTGCCTGGACCGCCCAGGGGGGCTCCTACAATGAGCAGTTCTTC. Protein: CAWTAQGGSYNEQFF. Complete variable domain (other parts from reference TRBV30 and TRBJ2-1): SQTIHQWPATLVQPVGSPLSLECTVEGTSNPNLYWYRQAAGRGLQLLFYSVGIGQISSEVPQNLSASRPQDRQFILSSKKLLLSDSGFYLCAWTAQGGSYNEQFFGPGTRLTVL.